The T cell receptor beta chain described here comes from a study of T-cell memory formation after mild COVID-19. TCRdb re-derived calls from the 5' RACE reads in MiXCR, one entry per CDR3 protein. The sample yields some 46,000 distinct CDR3 sequences, roughly 7.2% seen once. Points from the study as a whole: Cross-reactive memory appears to have joined, as suggested by some responding clones showing up in pre-infection memory.

V lost 4 bases, J lost 4 bases, and 12 bases lay in between. This CDR3 is 13 amino acids long. Germline CDR1 and CDR2: SQVTM and ANQGSEA. This clonotype has a count of ten or more. The target antigen is unknown. This TCR was recovered from an adult who had mild COVID-19 (a few samples of this study predate the infection). Cell type and time point are not known. This rearrangement joins TRBV29-1 to TRBJ2-3; TRBD1 or TRBD2 may be the D gene (6 bases each). Sequenced material: PBMCs or a T cell subset sorted from them (not recorded which). The CDR3 DNA sequence: TGCAGCGTTGTTCGGGGGCTGGCAGATACGCAGTATTTT. Residues: CSVVRGLADTQYF.